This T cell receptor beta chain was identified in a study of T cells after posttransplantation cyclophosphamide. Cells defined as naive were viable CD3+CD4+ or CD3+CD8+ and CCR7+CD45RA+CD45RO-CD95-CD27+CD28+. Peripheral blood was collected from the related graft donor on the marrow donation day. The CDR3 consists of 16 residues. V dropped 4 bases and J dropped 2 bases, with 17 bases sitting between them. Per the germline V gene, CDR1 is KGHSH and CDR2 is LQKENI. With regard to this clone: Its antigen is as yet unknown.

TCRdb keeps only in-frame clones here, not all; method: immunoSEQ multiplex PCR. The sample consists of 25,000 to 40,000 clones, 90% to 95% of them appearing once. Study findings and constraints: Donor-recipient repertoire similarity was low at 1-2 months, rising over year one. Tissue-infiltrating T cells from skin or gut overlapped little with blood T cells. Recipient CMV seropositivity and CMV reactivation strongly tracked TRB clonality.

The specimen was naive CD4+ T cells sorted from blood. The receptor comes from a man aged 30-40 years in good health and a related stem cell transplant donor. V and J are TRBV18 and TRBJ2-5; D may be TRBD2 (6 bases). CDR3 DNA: TGTGCCAGCTCACAAGGGCTAGCGAACGTACAAGAGACCCAGTACTTC. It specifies CASSQGLANVQETQYF.